Below are 17 T cell receptor beta chains sequenced from a single sample in a study of blood T cell repertoires in COVID-19. Clones were sequenced by immunoSEQ multiplex PCR, and TCRdb holds only the in-frame ones, with some missing. Here the sample spans approximately 80,000 clones, more than 75% being singletons. Input material: peripheral blood. Receptors originate from a man aged 45 to 65 with active COVID-19.

The chain is built from TRBV29-1 and TRBJ2-5, with TRBD1 matching over 8 bases. Trimming took 1 base from V and 9 from J; bases not matched to a gene: 10. The germline V gene has CDR1 SQVTM and CDR2 ANQGSEA. This CDR3 contains 14 residues. The CDR3 reads CSVEAGTGPWAQYF. Written as DNA, the CDR3 is TGCAGCGTTGAAGCTGGGACAGGACCTTGGGCCCAGTACTTC.

The V call is TRBV3-1 (or the pseudogene TRBV3-2), the J call TRBJ2-1, with TRBD1 matching 10 bases. The germline V gene encodes CDR1 LGHDT and CDR2 YNNKEL (reference sequence). Trimming at V came to 1 base and at J to 4 bases, leaving 4 bases not matched to a gene. This CDR3 is 16 amino acids long. The CDR3 nucleotides are TGTGCCAGCAGCCAAGGACAGGGGGCGCAGTACAATGAGCAGTTCTTC. Translation gives CASSQGQGAQYNEQFF.

The rearrangement uses TRBV7-2 and TRBJ2-7, with 8 bases lining up with TRBD2. The CDR3 covers 15 residues. The germline CDR1 and CDR2 sequences are SGHTA and FQGNSA. With 6 bases clipped from V and 6 bases from J, the junction kept 13 bases outside the gene matches. CDR3 nucleotide sequence: TGTGCCAGCAGTCGCGGACTAGCCCCGCGAGGCGAGCAGTACTTC. It specifies CASSRGLAPRGEQYF.

The chain recombines TRBV19 with TRBJ1-2; 8 bases line up with TRBD1. The CDR3 covers 17 residues. Germline loops: CDR1 LNHDA, CDR2 SQIVND (reference sequence). V shed 7 bases and J 3 bases; nucleotides not matched to a gene: 16. DNA for the CDR3: TGTGCCAGTACCGGAGGACAGGGTGTTTTAGTCGACTATGGCTACACCTTC. Its protein is CASTGGQGVLVDYGYTF.

The rearrangement joins TRBV27 to TRBJ2-1, with 10 nucleotides matching TRBD2. Trimming removed 3 bases from V and 9 bases from J; junction bases left unmatched: 8. CDR1 is MNHEY, CDR2 SMNVEV, per germline (reference sequence). This CDR3 has 15 amino acids. CDR3 sequence: CASSFSLAGSSEQFF. Here the CDR3 DNA reads TGTGCCAGCAGTTTCTCACTAGCGGGAAGCAGTGAGCAGTTCTTC.

The chain uses TRBV3-1 (or the pseudogene TRBV3-2) and TRBJ2-1, with TRBD1 identical over 10 bases. J gave up 4 bases and V 4 bases, and 7 bases lay outside the gene matches. The CDR3 runs 16 residues. CDR1 is LGHDT, CDR2 YNNKEL, per germline (reference sequence). The CDR3 here is CASSPNRGQGYNEQFF. CDR3 DNA sequence: TGTGCCAGCAGCCCGAACCGGGGACAGGGGTACAATGAGCAGTTCTTC.

The chain employs TRBV9 and TRBJ2-1; 8 bases fit TRBD2. Germline V gene data show CDR1 as SGDLS and CDR2 as YYNGEE. With 6 bases clipped from V and 2 bases from J, the junction kept 7 bases outside the gene matches. This CDR3 region has 15 residues. The CDR3 reads CASNPGGATYNEQFF. CDR3 coding DNA: TGTGCCAGCAACCCCGGGGGGGCGACCTACAATGAGCAGTTCTTC.

The genes are TRBV7-2 and TRBJ1-2; no definite D call. The CDR3 runs to 15 residues. Germline V CDR1 and CDR2: SGHTA, FQGNSA. V was trimmed by 1 base and J by 8 bases, leaving 17 bases between them. CDR3 in amino acids: CASSLGAPRRGGYTF. The CDR3 nucleotides read TGTGCCAGCAGCTTAGGTGCCCCGAGGAGAGGGGGCTACACCTTC.

This clone was found once. The chain couples TRBV9 to TRBJ2-3; D is possibly TRBD2 (5 bases). The germline V gene encodes CDR1 SGDLS and CDR2 YYNGEE. V was clipped by 4 bases and J by 5 bases, with 11 bases between them. The CDR3 length is 13 residues. CDR3 residues: CASSTPGKDTQYF. Written as DNA, the CDR3 is TGTGCCAGCAGCACCCCGGGGAAAGATACGCAGTATTTT.

The V call is TRBV7-9, the J call TRBJ2-3; D unclear. V was clipped by 4 bases and J by 0 bases, with 8 bases between them. Looked up from germline, CDR1 is SEHNR and CDR2 is FQNEAQ (reference sequence). This CDR3 is 14 amino acids long. The CDR3 reads CASSSAGSTDTQYF. For the CDR3, the DNA is TGTGCCAGCAGCTCTGCCGGGAGCACAGATACGCAGTATTTT.

This clone showed up just a few times. The chain has TRBV28 and TRBJ1-5, with a weak D call TRBD1 (6 bases). Germline-derived CDR1 and CDR2 are MDHEN and SYDVKM. V lost 5 bases and J 3 bases, leaving 11 bases between the germline ends. The CDR3 sequence is 14 residues long. The CDR3 region is CASSPRQANQPQHF. The CDR3 DNA follows: TGTGCCAGCAGTCCCCGACAGGCCAATCAGCCCCAGCATTTT.

This sequence joins TRBV11-2 and TRBJ2-5; 9 bases align to TRBD1. The CDR3 covers 15 residues. Trimming took 8 bases from V and 5 from J; bases not matched to a gene: 12. The V gene's germline CDR1 is SGHAT and CDR2 FQNNGV. This CDR3 is CASRLQGAIGETQYF. Here the CDR3 DNA reads TGTGCCAGCCGTCTACAGGGGGCAATTGGGGAGACCCAGTACTTC.

The rearrangement joins TRBV6-1 to TRBJ2-3; D is uncertain. Between the trimmed V and J ends, which lost 2 bases and 4 bases, there was a span of 10 bases. Germline V gene sequence: CDR1 MNHNS, CDR2 SASEGT. This CDR3 spans 14 amino acids. CDR3 in DNA: TGTGCCAGCAGTGAAATGACGGGTTCAGATACGCAGTATTTT. Protein: CASSEMTGSDTQYF.

The V gene is TRBV19, the J gene TRBJ1-2; weak D call: TRBD1 (5 bases). Germline lookup yields CDR1 LNHDA and CDR2 SQIVND (reference sequence). The CDR3 length is 14 residues. Trimming pared 7 bases from V and 4 bases from J, leaving 16 bases between. The CDR3 DNA sequence: TGTGCCAGTACCCCCGTCGGGGGAGGCTATGGCTACACCTTC. It is translated as CASTPVGGGYGYTF.

The rearrangement links TRBV4-1 to TRBJ2-6; no clear D. The CDR3 has 15 residues. V was shortened by 7 bases and J by 2 bases, with 12 bases between the two germline ends. Germline V gene data show CDR1 as MGHRA and CDR2 as YSYEKL. In DNA, the CDR3 is TGCGCCAGCACCTACAGCCCCACTGGGGCCAACGTCCTGACTTTC. Its translation: CASTYSPTGANVLTF.

CDR3 coding DNA: TGTGCCAGCAGCTTCTCTTTGAACACTGAAGCTTTCTTT. Its protein is CASSFSLNTEAFF. The chain combines TRBV5-4 with TRBJ1-1; D remains unclear. With 2 bases removed from V and 0 bases from J, the gap between germline ends came to 5 bases. Germline V CDR1 and CDR2: SGHNT, YYREEE (reference sequence). The length of the CDR3 is 13 residues.

J is TRBJ2-2 and V is TRBV4-2; the match to TRBD2 covers 11 bases. The CDR3 is 15 amino acids. Germline V lookup: CDR1 LGHNA, CDR2 YNFKEQ. V trimming: 0 bases; J trimming: 8 bases; junction bases outside the gene matches: 2. CDR3 in amino acids: CASSQDRTSGGELFF. The CDR3 DNA reads as TGTGCCAGCAGCCAAGATCGGACTAGCGGGGGGGAGCTGTTTTTT.